This T cell receptor (beta chain) emerged from a study of shared clonotypes between healthy human individuals (TCRdb year 2020). In the study overall: A couple of women and a few men aged 18 to 49 years were included in the cohort. Per donor, leukapheresis produced somewhere between about 0.94 and 9.5 billion PBMCs. For each donor, three plates each were used for CD4 naive and CD4 memory, two plates were used for CD8 naive, and one plate was used for CD8 memory. To estimate repertoire size and how much clonotype sharing occurs between individuals, the study deeply sequenced the blood TCR repertoires of five or six healthy adults. Different laboratories and diverse techniques were used to prepare libraries and sequence TCR repertoires, to increase sequencing depth and limit assay-specific biases.

Worth noting for this clone: Its antigen is unknown. No base quality information exists; no much larger clone differs at one position.

At the junction V is shortened by 9 bases and J by 5 bases, with 16 bases in between. Via the germline V gene (reference sequence), CDR1 is LNHDA and CDR2 SQIVND. Reading from cysteine to phenylalanine, the CDR3 counts 13 amino acids. The sequence is cut down to CDR3 DNA, 39 bases in frame from base 1. Broad study findings and their caveats: Pairwise subsampling indicated that sequencing depth was expected to affect the degree of clonotype sharing among donors. The genetic and exposure-history diversity represented was limited by the small number of donors. Larger estimated clonotype richness was generally found for naive subsets than for memory subsets. Even with the large sequencing depth, rarefaction of the sorted-subset datasets indicated that sequencing was incomplete. Sampling was restricted to blood, and TCR repertoires in tissue are likely to differ from TCR repertoires in blood. Compared with non-shared clonotypes, the clonotypes found in all four sorted-subset donors had higher generation probabilities. Around 5.4% of naive CD4, 3% to 3.5% of naive CD8, 2.3% of memory CD4, and 0.4% of memory CD8 clonotypes were shared across several donors.

Using the deep immunoSEQ assay, TCR CDR3 regions were amplified from genomic DNA by multiplex PCR. For each cell subset, the extracted genomic DNA was distributed evenly across all wells of several immunoSEQ 96-well plates, and each plate served as one replicate. For sorted subsets, each replicate PCR was loaded with around 200 ng genomic DNA, equivalent to some 31,000 T cell genomes. Purified libraries were quantified with a Qubit 3.0 fluorometer, sized on a Bioanalyzer 2100, and re-quantified with the KAPA Library Quantification kit. A separate single-read 150-cycle Illumina NextSeq 550 flow cell was used to sequence each immunoSEQ 96-well plate. Processing in the source paper ran as follows. Because only junctional sequences without quality scores were contained in the immunoSEQ output, filtering matching that applied to full-length reads could not be performed. Sequences were annotated with PyIR, a Python wrapper for IgBLAST v1.9, using IMGT germline references to assign V/J genes and CDR3. Reads were removed for weak V/J assignments (E-value above 1e-6), missing CDR3, stop codons, out-of-frame junctions, or ambiguous translated residues. V3J clonotypes were defined as sequences sharing the same inferred V gene, J gene, and CDR3 amino acid sequence. Percentage overlap between repertoires was calculated by dividing the number of shared unique clonotypes by the size of the smaller repertoire. RTK rarefaction, the Chao1 estimator, and Recon v2.1 estimates of unobserved clonotypes were used to assess repertoire richness. Generation probabilities were computed with OLGA for all TCRbeta clonotypes obtained by the gDNA method from a few donors. This is the immuneACCESS table as TCRdb keeps it, with only in-frame sequences that have V and J called. A part of the clones is gone; compared with another copy, unresolved V genes explain less than half, and the rest is unexplained. That table gives V, J and clone size, and the DNA gave D and trimming. For this sample there are some 2,100,000 clones; just over 90% appear just once. The ten largest clonotypes hold around 1.7% of the sample.

CD8 naive samples consisted of CD45RO-negative cells that were positively selected for CCR7, yielding a CD45RA+CCR7+ population without TemRA cells. The donors were healthy, HIV-negative adults who had no recently reported acute infections or vaccinations. Every donor was a Caucasian adult residing in Nashville, Tennessee, USA. Blood was obtained by leukapheresis, after which PBMCs were separated by Ficoll-Histopaque density gradient centrifugation and cryopreserved in liquid nitrogen vapor phase. Analytical flow cytometry was used to check the purity and quantity of every magnetically sorted T cell population. Each sorted fraction had its genomic DNA isolated and then quantified by UV absorbance on a Nanodrop 2000c.

The chain is made from TRBV19 and TRBJ1-1; there is no confident call for the D gene. Sequences were obtained from naive CD8+ T cells from PBMCs. Reading the label with the study, this specimen's cell subset or site is: CD45RA+CCR7+. The receptor was derived from a man aged 18 to 30 in good health. Some clones in this sample may be carry-over from other donors' samples. The DNA reads as follows: TGTGCCAGCTCCCCCCGCGCTGTGACTGAAGCTTTCTTT. It translates as CASSPRAVTEAFF.